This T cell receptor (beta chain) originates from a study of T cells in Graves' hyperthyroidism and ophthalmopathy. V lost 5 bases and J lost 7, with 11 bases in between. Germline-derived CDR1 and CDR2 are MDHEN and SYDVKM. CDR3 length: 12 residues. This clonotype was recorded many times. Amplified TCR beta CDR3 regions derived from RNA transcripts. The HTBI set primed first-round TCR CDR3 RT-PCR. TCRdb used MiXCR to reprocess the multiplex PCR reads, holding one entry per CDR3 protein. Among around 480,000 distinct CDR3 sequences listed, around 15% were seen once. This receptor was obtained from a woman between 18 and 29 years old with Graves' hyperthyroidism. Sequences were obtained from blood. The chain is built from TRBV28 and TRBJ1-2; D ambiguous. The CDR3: CASSPPAGGYTF. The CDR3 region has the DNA TGTGCCAGCAGTCCCCCGGCGGGTGGCTACACCTTC.